Presented here are 27 T cell receptor beta chains from one specimen sequenced in a study of patients and donors after allogeneic stem cell transplantation. TCRdb re-derived calls from the RT-PCR reads in MiXCR, one entry per CDR3 protein. There are roughly 960,000 distinct CDR3 sequences in the sample; 18% occur only once, and around 6% lies in the top ten. Sequenced sample: blood, either unsorted or a sorted T cell fraction (not recorded which). The receptors were gathered from a human donor who was either an allogeneic HSCT recipient or a stem cell or donor lymphocyte infusion donor (not recorded which). It is not recorded whose cells these are; they may come from a transplant donor.

This clonotype appeared a few times. The chain employs TRBV20-1 and TRBJ1-4; possible D gene TRBD1, 5 bases. The CDR3 runs to 15 residues. V was pared by 0 bases and J by 5 bases, with 13 bases between. Germline V lookup: CDR1 DFQATT, CDR2 SNEGSKA (reference sequence). The CDR3 bases are TGCAGTGCTAGAGACCCAACGGGACCGAATGAAAAACTGTTTTTT. Amino acid sequence: CSARDPTGPNEKLFF.

This clonotype has a count of ten or more. V and J are TRBV12-3 or TRBV12-4 and TRBJ1-6; perhaps TRBD1 as D (5 bases). Trimming cost V 2 bases and J 14 bases, with 19 bases left between them. The CDR3 has 15 amino acids. The CDR3 region has the DNA TGTGCCAGCAGTTTAAGGAGGCCTAGGGGATTGGCCCTCCACTTT. This gives the protein CASSLRRPRGLALHF.

This clonotype was recorded at least ten times. V and J are TRBV4-3 and TRBJ1-3; D uncertain. Germline assignment: CDR1 LGHNA and CDR2 YSLEER. The V and J ends lost 1 base and 0 bases respectively, with 7 bases between them. This CDR3 region has 15 residues. The CDR3 loop is CASSQVRFSGNTIYF. The CDR3 DNA sequence: TGCGCCAGCAGCCAAGTCCGCTTCTCTGGAAACACCATATATTTT.

This clonotype was detected ten times or more. This rearrangement joins TRBV12-3 or TRBV12-4 to TRBJ2-7; 8 bases align to TRBD1. CDR3 length: 15 residues. J lost 0 bases, V lost 6 bases, and 7 bases had no gene match. The CDR3 DNA follows: TGTGCCAGCAGCCACCCCGGGACAGGCTCCTACGAGCAGTACTTC. Translating it yields CASSHPGTGSYEQYF.

With respect to this clonotype: The junction shows a germline mismatch at one end, possibly a read error. This CDR3 is CSAYHRAIGTEAFF. For the CDR3, the DNA is TGTAGTGCCTATCACAGGGCAATCGGCACTGAAGCTTTCTTT. The chain couples TRBV20-1 to TRBJ1-1; a possible D gene is TRBD1 (6 bases). The CDR3 extends over 14 amino acids. Germline V gene lookup returns CDR1 DFQATT and CDR2 SNEGSKA (reference sequence).

This clonotype was detected only a few times. This chain uses TRBV20-1 with TRBJ2-1, with TRBD2 matching 11 bases. The V gene's germline CDR1 is DFQATT and CDR2 SNEGSKA (reference sequence). After removal of 6 bases from V and 4 bases from J, the junction contained 14 bases not matched to a gene. The CDR3 is made up of 17 amino acids. CDR3 nucleotide sequence: TGCAGTGCCTACACTCTCTTAGCGGGAGGGGGTTACAATGAGCAGTTCTTC. The encoded protein is CSAYTLLAGGGYNEQFF.

In this sample, this clonotype turned up a few times. The rearrangement links TRBV13 to TRBJ1-2, with D perhaps matching TRBD1 (5 bases). CDR3 length: 13 residues. Looked up from germline, CDR1 is PRHDT and CDR2 is FYEKMQ (reference sequence). V lost 1 base and J lost 9, with 12 bases in between. CDR3 bases: TGTGCCAGCAGCTTAGAGAGGACGGGGCGCTACACCTTC. Its protein product is CASSLERTGRYTF.

The table lists this clonotype with a few counts. V is TRBV4-2 and J is TRBJ1-4; D is unclear. Per germline, CDR1 LGHNA and CDR2 YNFKEQ. V was clipped by 0 bases and J by 1 base, with 3 bases between them. CDR3 size: 14 residues. CDR3 bases: TGTGCCAGCAGCCAAGAGAGAACTAATGAAAAACTGTTTTTT. This sequence encodes CASSQERTNEKLFF.

This clonotype was seen only a few times. The chain has TRBV20-1 and TRBJ2-5; no clear D gene. This CDR3 has 13 amino acids. Trimming left V 5 bases short and J 5 bases short, with 15 bases between. CDR1 DFQATT and CDR2 SNEGSKA come from the germline V gene (reference sequence). The CDR3 DNA sequence: TGCAGTGCTCGGTCGTGGGGTGCGGAGACCCAGTACTTC. Translation gives CSARSWGAETQYF.

The CDR3 spells CASSLVAGFTDTQYF. The CDR3 nucleotides read TGTGCCAGCAGCTTAGTAGCAGGCTTCACAGATACGCAGTATTTT. This chain links TRBV7-2 with TRBJ2-3; no clear D. Germline loops: CDR1 SGHTA, CDR2 FQGNSA. This CDR3 contains 15 residues. V lost 1 base to trimming and J lost 2 bases, with 10 bases between them.

This clonotype was seen only a few times. The V and J genes are TRBV5-6 and TRBJ2-3; 9 bases are shared with TRBD2. The CDR3 is 18 residues long. Germline V gene data show CDR1 as SGHDT and CDR2 as YYEEEE. With 4 bases clipped from V and 0 bases from J, the junction kept 12 bases outside the gene matches. CDR3 loop: CASSRQPGLAVSTDTQYF. In nucleotides, the CDR3 is TGTGCCAGCAGCCGTCAACCGGGACTAGCCGTCAGCACAGATACGCAGTATTTT. Variable domain in full (rest from reference TRBV5-6 and TRBJ2-3): DAGVTQSPTHLIKTRGQQVTLRCSPKSGHDTVSWYQQALGQGPQFIFQYYEEEERQRGNFPDRFSGHQFPNYSSELNVNALLLGDSALYLCASSRQPGLAVSTDTQYFGPGTRLTVL.

This clonotype turned up a few times. V usage is TRBV6-1 and J usage is TRBJ1-2, with 11 bases fitting TRBD1. With V trimmed by 6 bases and J by 5 bases, 8 bases remained unmatched. In germline, CDR1 is MNHNS, CDR2 SASEGT. The CDR3 is 15 amino acids. The CDR3 region is CASSRTGGAEYGYTF. CDR3 coding DNA: TGTGCCAGCAGCCGGACAGGGGGCGCGGAATATGGCTACACCTTC.

This chain joins TRBV6-5 and TRBJ2-1; TRBD2 aligns across 10 bases. The CDR3 spans 17 residues. V gave up 2 bases and J gave up 6 bases; unmatched junction bases: 10. Looked up from germline, CDR1 is MNHEY and CDR2 is SVGAGI. CDR3 loop: CASSYLPLAGVGNEQFF. CDR3 nucleotide sequence: TGTGCCAGCAGTTACCTCCCCCTAGCGGGAGTTGGCAATGAGCAGTTCTTC.

In this sample, this clonotype turned up a few times. This sequence joins TRBV13 and TRBJ2-1, with 8 bases fitting TRBD2. Germline assignment: CDR1 PRHDT and CDR2 FYEKMQ (reference sequence). V lost 3 bases, J lost 5 bases, and 3 bases stayed unmatched. CDR3 length: 14 residues. This CDR3 is CASSLIGRDNEQFF. CDR3 DNA sequence: TGTGCCAGCAGCTTGATCGGGAGGGACAATGAGCAGTTCTTC.

The CDR3 loop is CASRSTGRATQYF. Written as DNA, the CDR3 is TGTGCCAGCAGGTCAACAGGGAGGGCGACCCAGTACTTC. The rearrangement uses TRBV12-3 or TRBV12-4 and TRBJ2-5; TRBD2 is a possible D gene (7 bases). Trimming removed 6 bases from V and 7 bases from J, with 15 bases in between. The CDR3 runs to 13 residues.

This clonotype occurred many times. The chain is built from TRBV14 and TRBJ2-1; 7 bases line up with TRBD2. CDR3 length: 15 amino acids. V lost 4 bases and J lost 0; bases outside the gene matches: 3. Germline V gene data show CDR1 as SGHDN and CDR2 as FVKESK. In nucleotides, the CDR3 is TGTGCCAGCAGCCGCAGCGGGGCCTCCTACAATGAGCAGTTCTTC. Its protein is CASSRSGASYNEQFF.

The chain uses TRBV20-1 and TRBJ2-7; D remains unclear. The CDR3 is made up of 15 amino acids. V lost 2 bases and J lost 2, with 16 bases in between. The germline V gene encodes CDR1 DFQATT and CDR2 SNEGSKA (reference sequence). The chain's CDR3 is CSARIIRVSTYEQYF. Written as DNA, the CDR3 is TGCAGTGCTAGAATCATCCGGGTCTCTACCTACGAGCAGTACTTC.

The CDR3 DNA sequence: TGCAGTGCTAGAGATTCCCGGGGAGAGAAATACACTGAAGCTTTCTTT. The encoded protein is CSARDSRGEKYTEAFF. V usage is TRBV20-1 and J usage is TRBJ1-1; D is unresolved. CDR3 length: 16 amino acids. The germline V gene encodes CDR1 DFQATT and CDR2 SNEGSKA (reference sequence). The V end lost 0 bases, the J end lost 3 bases, and 17 bases lay between the germline ends.

This clonotype was counted between two and nine times. This rearrangement joins TRBV9 to TRBJ1-3, with TRBD1 matching over 7 bases. In germline, CDR1 is SGDLS, CDR2 YYNGEE. The CDR3 length is 17 residues. Trimming cost V 1 base and J 0 bases; bases outside gene matches: 7. The CDR3, as DNA: TGTGCCAGCAGCGTAACACCCGGGACAGACTCTGGAAACACCATATATTTT. It specifies CASSVTPGTDSGNTIYF.

This rearrangement joins TRBV5-6 to TRBJ2-5; no clear D gene. The CDR3 length is 15 residues. Trimming left V 2 bases short and J 2 bases short, with 13 bases between. CDR1 is SGHDT, CDR2 YYEEEE, per germline. The CDR3 loop is CASSFTPTAQETQYF. The CDR3 nucleotides read TGTGCCAGCAGCTTTACCCCCACCGCTCAAGAGACCCAGTACTTC.

This clonotype was counted between two and nine times. This chain's CDR3 is CSAEAGGPGDNEQFF. The DNA of the CDR3 is TGCAGTGCTGAAGCGGGAGGGCCCGGCGACAATGAGCAGTTCTTC. The V call is TRBV20-1, the J call TRBJ2-1; 10 bases are shared with TRBD2. Germline lookup yields CDR1 DFQATT and CDR2 SNEGSKA (reference sequence). V was clipped by 5 bases and J by 5 bases; unmatched bases: 9. The CDR3 length is 15 residues.

V gene TRBV12-3 or TRBV12-4 combines with J gene TRBJ1-6; no definite D call. The CDR3 is 13 amino acids. V dropped 8 bases and J dropped 10 bases, with 15 bases sitting between them. The DNA for the CDR3 is TGTGCCAGCTCAAACTCTGGGAACTCACCCCTCCACTTT. It yields the protein CASSNSGNSPLHF.

This clonotype came up a few times. The V call is TRBV27, the J call TRBJ1-6; no clear D. The CDR3 totals 13 residues. Germline V gene sequence: CDR1 MNHEY, CDR2 SMNVEV (reference sequence). Trimming removed 10 bases at V and 7 bases at J, with 14 bases between. CDR3 residues: CATCYSGNSPLHF. DNA for the CDR3: TGTGCCACGTGCTATTCCGGGAATTCACCCCTCCACTTT.

The count of this clonotype is one. The chain employs TRBV9 and TRBJ2-3; 10 bases are a match to TRBD2. J was trimmed by 4 bases and V by 4 bases; bases with no gene match: 9. This CDR3 is 16 amino acids long. Germline CDR1 is SGDLS and CDR2 is YYNGEE. The CDR3 DNA follows: TGTGCCAGCAGCTCAATGGAGCGGGGGGGATCAGATACGCAGTATTTT. Its translation: CASSSMERGGSDTQYF.

This clonotype has a count of ten or more. This sequence joins TRBV5-1 and TRBJ2-7; tentative D call: TRBD2 (6 bases). Germline V CDR1 and CDR2: SGHRS, YFSETQ. This CDR3 has 13 amino acids. V dropped 0 bases and J dropped 4 bases, with 8 bases sitting between them. The CDR3 DNA reads as TGCGCCAGCAGCTTGGAGGGGAGGTACGAGCAGTACTTC. Protein sequence: CASSLEGRYEQYF.

This clonotype appeared a few times. The J gene is TRBJ1-2, the V gene TRBV7-9, with D perhaps TRBD1 (5 bases). Trimming took 5 bases from V and 6 from J, leaving 19 bases between them. CDR3 length equals 15 residues. Germline V gene sequence: CDR1 SEHNR, CDR2 FQNEAQ (reference sequence). CDR3 DNA sequence: TGTGCCAGCAGCCGATCAGGACGAGGGACGAATGGCTACACCTTC. This gives the protein CASSRSGRGTNGYTF.

The chain carries TRBV5-1 and TRBJ1-1; 8 nucleotides agree with TRBD1. The CDR3 loop spans 17 amino acids. V shed 1 base and J 3 bases; nucleotides not matched to a gene: 11. CDR1 is SGHRS, CDR2 YFSETQ, per germline. The CDR3 loop is CASSLLGSTGGDTEAFF. CDR3 sequence (DNA): TGCGCCAGCAGCTTGTTGGGGTCAACAGGGGGGGACACTGAAGCTTTCTTT. Based on the CDR3 plus reference TRBV5-1 and TRBJ1-1, the full variable domain is KAGVTQTPRYLIKTRGQQVTLSCSPISGHRSVSWYQQTPGQGLQFLFEYFSETQRNKGNFPGRFSGRQFSNSRSEMNVSTLELGDSALYLCASSLLGSTGGDTEAFFGQGTRLTVV.